This record looks at one T cell receptor beta chain sequence and its context. The repertoire was sequenced with immunoSEQ multiplex PCR; TCRdb's copy has only in-frame clones and lacks some. The sample includes about 80,000 clones, around 90% of them seen just once. The data were taken from a study of OX40 agonist ivuxolimab in advanced cancers. The CDR3 is made up of 14 amino acids. CDR1 and CDR2 from the germline V gene are SGHRS and YFSETQ. V was clipped by 3 bases and J by 2 bases; unmatched bases: 4. The chain combines TRBV5-1 with TRBJ1-2, with 7 bases aligning to TRBD1. The source material was CD4+ or CD8+ T cells sorted from blood, sampled in a trial of the OX40 agonist ivuxolimab. The receptor was isolated from an adult with an advanced solid tumor such as melanoma, head and neck, liver or kidney cancer. The chain's CDR3 is CASSSLQGNYGYTF. The CDR3 DNA sequence: TGCGCCAGCAGCTCCCTACAGGGGAACTATGGCTACACCTTC.